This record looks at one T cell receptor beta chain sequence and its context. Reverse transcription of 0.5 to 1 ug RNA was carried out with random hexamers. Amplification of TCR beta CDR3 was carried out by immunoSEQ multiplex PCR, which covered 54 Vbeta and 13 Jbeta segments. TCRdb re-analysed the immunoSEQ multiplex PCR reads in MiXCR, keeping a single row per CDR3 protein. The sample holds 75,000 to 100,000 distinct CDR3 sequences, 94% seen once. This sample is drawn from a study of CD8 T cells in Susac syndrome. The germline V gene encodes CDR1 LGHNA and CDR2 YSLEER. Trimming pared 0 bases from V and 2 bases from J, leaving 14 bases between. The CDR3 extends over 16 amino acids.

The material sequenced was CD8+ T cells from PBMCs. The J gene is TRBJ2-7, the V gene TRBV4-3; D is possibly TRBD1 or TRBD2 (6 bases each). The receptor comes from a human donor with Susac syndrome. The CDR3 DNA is TGCGCCAGCAGCCAAGATAGGCGGGACACTACCTACGAGCAGTACTTC. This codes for CASSQDRRDTTYEQYF.